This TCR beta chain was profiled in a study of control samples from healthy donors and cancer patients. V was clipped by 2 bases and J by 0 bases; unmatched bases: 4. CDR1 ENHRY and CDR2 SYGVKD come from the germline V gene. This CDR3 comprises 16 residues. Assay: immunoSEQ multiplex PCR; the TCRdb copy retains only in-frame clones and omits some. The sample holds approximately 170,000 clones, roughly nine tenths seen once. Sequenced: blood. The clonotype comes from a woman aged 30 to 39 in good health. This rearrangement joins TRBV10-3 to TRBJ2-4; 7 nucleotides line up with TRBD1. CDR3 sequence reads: CAISEEGALAKNIQYF. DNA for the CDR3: TGTGCCATCAGTGAGGAGGGGGCCTTAGCCAAAAACATTCAGTACTTC.